This is a list of T cell receptor beta chains from one sample in a study of blood T cells in healthy people across ages. TCRdb re-called the 5' RACE reads with MiXCR, one entry per CDR3 protein. The data contain nearly 800,000 distinct CDR3 sequences, more than 55% of them singletons. Source material: blood. The receptor set was obtained from a man aged 40-55 years in good health. CDR3s include the opening cysteine and the closing phenylalanine or tryptophan. D genes are given only for firm matches. Some rows have no size entry. The others give once, few or many, or a class for an expanded clone.

j_gene	d_gene	abundance	v_gene	CDR3aa	CDR3nt
TRBJ2-7	TRBD2	-	TRBV9	CASSGGLAGEGEQYF	TGTGCCAGCAGCGGGGGACTAGCGGGAGAAGGTGAGCAGTACTTC
TRBJ1-2	-	-	TRBV12-3/TRBV12-4	CASSFRTDPSNGYTF	TGTGCCAGCAGTTTCCGGACAGATCCTTCCAATGGCTACACCTTC
TRBJ1-1	-	-	TRBV19	CASSIEQGSSEAFF	TGTGCCAGTAGTATCGAACAGGGAAGTTCCGAAGCTTTCTTT
TRBJ1-4	-	-	TRBV12-3/TRBV12-4	CASGRNEKLFF	TGTGCCAGCGGCAGGAATGAAAAACTGTTTTTT
TRBJ1-2	-	once	TRBV5-1	CASSLEFSGAGYTF	TGCGCCAGCAGCTTGGAGTTTTCGGGGGCCGGCTACACCTTC
TRBJ1-1	-	-	TRBV6-5	CASSTRPGLGGTEAFF	TGTGCCAGCAGTACCCGTCCTGGGTTGGGGGGCACTGAAGCTTTCTTT
TRBJ2-1	-	few	TRBV29-1	CSVDPYSPYNEQFF	TGCAGCGTTGATCCCTACAGCCCCTACAATGAGCAGTTCTTC
TRBJ1-5	-	-	TRBV20-1	CSARGGARQPQHF	TGCAGTGCTAGAGGGGGGGCGCGTCAGCCCCAGCATTTT
TRBJ2-2	TRBD2	once	TRBV6-1	CASTPGGRAYTGELFF	TGTGCCAGCACACCGGGCGGGAGGGCCTACACCGGGGAGCTGTTTTTT
TRBJ2-3	TRBD2	-	TRBV4-3	CASSQDPRGSTDTQYF	TGCGCCAGCAGCCAAGATCCGCGGGGGAGCACAGATACGCAGTATTTT
TRBJ2-7	-	-	TRBV28	CASSLEVELGSPYEQYF	TGTGCCAGCAGTTTAGAGGTGGAGTTGGGGTCACCCTACGAGCAGTACTTC
TRBJ2-2	-	-	TRBV5-5	CASSGTPLFGELFF	TGTGCCAGCAGCGGGACACCCCTATTCGGGGAGCTGTTTTTT
TRBJ2-7	-	-	TRBV24-1	CATSDAGAYEQYF	TGTGCCACCAGTGATGCAGGGGCTTACGAGCAGTACTTC
TRBJ1-4	-	-	TRBV20-1	CSGNSATNEKLFF	TGCAGTGGGAACAGCGCAACTAATGAAAAACTGTTTTTT
TRBJ2-2	-	-	TRBV4-3	CASSQGPISSTGELFF	TGCGCCAGCAGCCAGGGCCCCATTTCTTCCACCGGGGAGCTGTTTTTT
TRBJ1-4	-	-	TRBV20-1	CSARAETDPPKLFF	TGCAGTGCTAGAGCGGAAACAGACCCCCCCAAACTGTTTTTT
TRBJ2-3	TRBD2	-	TRBV7-9	CASSPPGGRTDTQYF	TGTGCCAGCAGCCCCCCGGGGGGGCGAACAGATACGCAGTATTTT
TRBJ2-5	TRBD1	-	TRBV4-1	CASSLWGSGQGIQETQYF	TGCGCCAGCAGCCTGTGGGGCTCGGGACAGGGAATCCAAGAGACCCAGTACTTC
TRBJ1-6	TRBD1	-	TRBV6-2/TRBV6-3	CASRPPTGENSPLHF	TGTGCCAGCAGACCACCGACAGGGGAAAATTCACCCCTCCACTTT
TRBJ2-1	TRBD2	once	TRBV5-1	CASSLELGRAEGVGEQFF	TGCGCCAGCAGCTTGGAGTTGGGGAGGGCAGAGGGAGTGGGTGAGCAGTTCTTC
TRBJ2-1	TRBD2	-	TRBV5-1	CASSLVSSGRGISYNEQFF	TGCGCCAGCAGCTTGGTTTCTAGCGGGAGGGGGATCTCCTACAATGAGCAGTTCTTC
TRBJ2-6	-	few	TRBV6-2/TRBV6-3	CASSFDTSGANVLTF	TGTGCCAGCAGCTTCGACACCTCTGGGGCCAACGTCCTGACTTTC
TRBJ2-3	-	few	TRBV20-1	CSAENGQGYTDTQYF	TGCAGTGCTGAAAACGGGCAGGGATACACAGATACGCAGTATTTT
TRBJ2-5	-	few	TRBV5-1	CASSLDSGTFQETQYF	TGCGCCAGCAGCCTCGATTCCGGGACATTCCAAGAGACCCAGTACTTC
TRBJ2-7	TRBD2	-	TRBV20-1	CSASPPAGDSYEQYF	TGCAGTGCTTCCCCCCCGGCGGGGGACTCCTACGAGCAGTACTTC
TRBJ2-6	-	-	TRBV14	CASRNGFSGANVLTF	TGTGCCAGCAGAAATGGATTCTCCGGGGCCAACGTCCTGACTTTC
TRBJ2-7	-	-	TRBV5-6	CASSWETYEQYF	TGTGCCAGCAGCTGGGAGACCTACGAGCAGTACTTC
TRBJ1-2	-	-	TRBV7-2	CASSLHVQGFGYTF	TGTGCCAGCAGCTTACACGTCCAGGGATTCGGCTACACCTTC